The clone carrying this T cell receptor beta chain was detected ten times or more. As yet, its antigen is unknown. The record originates from a study of T cells in Graves' hyperthyroidism and ophthalmopathy. Patients counted as stable if ophthalmopathy did not develop within 18 months. Patients between 18 and 65 years old had hyperthyroidism, newly diagnosed and lasting under 2 months. General study results and limits: The model's output predicted ophthalmopathy at a median of approximately 6.5 months prior to onset.

V dropped 5 bases and J dropped 6 bases, with 11 bases sitting between them. This CDR3 spans 14 amino acids. Germline CDR1 SGHTA, CDR2 FQGTGA. There were TCR beta CDR3 regions amplified from RNA transcripts. Using the HTBI primer set, a first-round RT-PCR was run on the TCR CDR3. TCRdb re-analysed the multiplex PCR reads in MiXCR, keeping a single row per CDR3 protein. This table has approximately 590,000 distinct CDR3 sequences, approximately 44% appearing once. Sequencing was carried out using peripheral blood or thyroid tissue (not recorded which). The gene calls are TRBV7-3 and TRBJ1-6; D is perhaps TRBD1 (5 bases). This receptor was obtained from a woman aged 18-30 years with Graves' hyperthyroidism. This CDR3 is CASSTRGGNSPLHF. In DNA, the CDR3 is TGTGCCAGCAGCACCCGGGGCGGTAATTCACCCCTCCACTTT.